This T cell receptor beta chain emerged from a study of shared clonotypes between healthy human individuals. Sequenced by immunoSEQ multiplex PCR; TCRdb stores in-frame clones only, minus some. The table includes 1,400,000 or so clones, approximately 98.5% detected once. The CDR3 length is 14 residues. With 5 bases removed from V and 3 bases from J, the gap between germline ends came to 14 bases. CDR1 is MDHEN and CDR2 is SYDVKM in the germline V gene. The rearrangement uses TRBV28 and TRBJ2-7, with D perhaps matching TRBD1 or TRBD2 (5 bases each). The receptor comes from a man aged 25-40 years in good health. The sample was naive CD4+ T cells sorted from blood. This sample's subset: CD45RA+ positively selected. CDR3 in DNA: TGTGCCAGCAGTGCGCCAGGGACCAACTACGAGCAGTACTTC. This codes for CASSAPGTNYEQYF.